A single sample gave rise to the 22 T cell receptor beta chains below, sequenced in a study of shared clonotypes between healthy human individuals. Here immunoSEQ multiplex PCR was the method, and the copy in TCRdb shows in-frame clones only, minus some. Among 1.5 million to 1.9 million clones listed, 95% to 99% were seen once. The sequenced material came from naive CD4+ T cells sorted from blood. Noted subset: CD45RA+ positively selected. All receptors come from a man aged 30 to 45 in good health.

This chain links TRBV4-1 with TRBJ2-1, with 9 bases fitting TRBD2. There are 15 residues in the CDR3. J gave up 3 bases and V 4 bases, and 4 bases lay outside the gene matches. The germline V gene has CDR1 MGHRA and CDR2 YSYEKL. The DNA for the CDR3 is TGCGCCAGCAGCCCCGGACTAGCGAACTACAATGAGCAGTTCTTC. It encodes CASSPGLANYNEQFF.

The chain carries TRBV29-1 and TRBJ2-3; possibly TRBD2 for D (6 bases). The germline CDR1 and CDR2 sequences are SQVTM and ANQGSEA. The CDR3 sequence is 13 residues long. V lost 2 bases to trimming and J lost 3 bases, with 9 bases between them. CDR3 sequence reads: CSVEPGSTDTQYF. Here the CDR3 DNA reads TGCAGCGTTGAACCCGGGAGTACAGATACGCAGTATTTT.

The chain recombines TRBV29-1 with TRBJ2-3, with D tentatively TRBD1 (6 bases). CDR3 length: 11 amino acids. The germline V gene has CDR1 SQVTM and CDR2 ANQGSEA. CDR3 sequence reads: CVQEGGDTQYF. The CDR3 DNA sequence: TGCGTCCAGGAAGGGGGAGATACGCAGTATTTT.

The chain uses TRBV11-2 and TRBJ1-1; D is ambiguous. Germline lookup yields CDR1 SGHAT and CDR2 FQNNGV. Between the trimmed V and J ends, which lost 1 base and 0 bases, there was a span of 12 bases. The CDR3 is made up of 16 amino acids. The CDR3 sequence is CASSLVQVGLNTEAFF. Here the CDR3 DNA reads TGTGCCAGCAGCTTAGTCCAGGTAGGACTGAACACTGAAGCTTTCTTT. The whole variable domain, filled in from reference TRBV11-2 and TRBJ1-1, reads EAGVAQSPRYKIIEKRQSVAFWCNPISGHATLYWYQQILGQGPKLLIQFQNNGVVDDSQLPKDRFSAERLKGVDSTLKIQPAKLEDSAVYLCASSLVQVGLNTEAFFGQGTRLTVV.

This rearrangement joins TRBV21-1 to TRBJ2-2. TRBV21-1 is a pseudogene. There are 17 residues in the CDR3. The CDR3 coding sequence is TGTGCCAGCAGCAAAGAGGGCAGGGAGTCGAACACCGGGGAGCTGTTTTTT. It encodes CASSKEGRESNTGELFF.

Written as DNA, the CDR3 is TGCGCCAGCAGCCAAGGTAGCGGGAGGAAGTACAATGAGCAGTTCTTC. It codes for CASSQGSGRKYNEQFF. This chain links TRBV4-3 with TRBJ2-1; 10 positions match TRBD2. Per the germline V gene, CDR1 is LGHNA and CDR2 is YSLEER. The ends lost 1 base at V and 4 bases at J; junction bases unmatched: 4. The CDR3 sequence is 16 residues long.

A note on this clone: In the same sample, other DNA sequences code for this CDR3. The rearrangement uses TRBV9 and TRBJ2-5, with D tentatively TRBD1 (6 bases). The V end lost 4 bases, the J end lost 2 bases, and 12 bases lay between the germline ends. The CDR3 sequence is 14 residues long. CDR1 SGDLS and CDR2 YYNGEE come from the germline V gene. The chain's CDR3 is CASSPRDRQETQYF. The CDR3 DNA sequence: TGTGCCAGCAGCCCCCGCGACAGGCAAGAGACCCAGTACTTC.

Concerning this clone: Other DNA variants within this sample encode the same CDR3. The genes are TRBV28 and TRBJ2-7, with no clear D. V was cut by 6 bases and J by 2 bases, with 8 bases left in between. CDR1 is MDHEN, CDR2 SYDVKM, per germline. The length of the CDR3 is 12 residues. The chain's CDR3 is CASSPGTYEQYF. CDR3 bases: TGTGCCAGCAGCCCCGGAACCTACGAGCAGTACTTC.

The V call is TRBV6-6, the J call TRBJ2-5; D is possibly TRBD1 or TRBD2 (6 bases each). Germline assignment: CDR1 MNHNY and CDR2 SVGAGI (reference sequence). V was cut by 0 bases and J by 4 bases, with 12 bases left in between. This CDR3 comprises 15 residues. CDR3 residues: CASSYSRWGAETQYF. In DNA, the CDR3 is TGTGCCAGCAGTTACTCCCGGTGGGGGGCAGAGACCCAGTACTTC.

J is TRBJ2-7 and V is TRBV28, with D possibly matching TRBD1 (6 bases). Germline CDR1 and CDR2: MDHEN and SYDVKM. CDR3 size: 15 residues. Trimming took 4 bases from V and 2 from J, leaving 15 bases between them. Here the CDR3 reads CASSYPGKGAYEQYF. The CDR3 nucleotides read TGTGCCAGCAGTTACCCAGGGAAGGGGGCCTACGAGCAGTACTTC.

This clone was detected once. The chain couples TRBV6-6 to TRBJ2-7, with 11 nucleotides matching TRBD1. Per the germline V gene, CDR1 is MNHNY and CDR2 is SVGAGI (reference sequence). With V trimmed by 7 bases and J by 5 bases, 7 bases remained unmatched. The CDR3 consists of 14 residues. The chain's CDR3 is CASIVGQGAHEQYF. For the CDR3, the DNA is TGTGCCAGCATCGTAGGACAGGGGGCCCACGAGCAGTACTTC.

This rearrangement joins TRBV18 to TRBJ2-1; TRBD2 aligns across 8 bases. CDR1 is KGHSH, CDR2 LQKENI, per germline. The junction had 5 bases not matched to a gene; V was cut back by 1 base and J by 3 bases. This CDR3 region has 16 residues. As DNA, the CDR3 is TGTGCCAGCTCACCACGAGCGGGAGTCTTCTACAATGAGCAGTTCTTC. This gives the protein CASSPRAGVFYNEQFF.

This clone was seen only a few times. The chain couples TRBV2 to TRBJ2-7, with D possibly TRBD2 on 6 matching bases. Deletions cut 10 bases from V and 9 bases from J, with 16 bases between. Germline V gives CDR1 SNHLY, CDR2 FYNNEI. The length of the CDR3 is 11 residues. The DNA for the CDR3 is TGTGCCACACTGGGAGGCCACGGGCAGTACTTC. As protein: CATLGGHGQYF.

V usage is TRBV15 and J usage is TRBJ1-4; TRBD1 matches at 7 bases. Losses at the gene ends were 7 bases for V and 7 bases for J; bases not matched to a gene: 9. The germline CDR1 and CDR2 sequences are LNHNV and YYDKDF (reference sequence). The CDR3 sequence is 14 residues long. CDR3 region: CATTTGAFSEKLFF. The CDR3 bases are TGTGCCACCACAACAGGGGCCTTCAGTGAAAAACTGTTTTTT.

This clone was seen once. The V and J genes are TRBV10-1 and TRBJ2-1, with D perhaps matching TRBD1 (10 bases). Trimming shortened V by 5 bases and J by 2 bases, and 37 bases separated the two germline ends. Germline V gene sequence: CDR1 WNHNN, CDR2 SYGVQD (reference sequence). The CDR3 covers 23 residues. Written as DNA, the CDR3 is TGCGCCAGCAGTCTAAAAAGGACAGGGGGAGCGGCGGGAGGGCCGGGCACCTACAATGAGCAGTTCTTC. The encoded protein is CASSLKRTGGAAGGPGTYNEQFF.

This chain uses TRBV15 with TRBJ2-3, with 9 bases fitting TRBD2. The CDR3 has 14 amino acids. Germline CDR1 LNHNV, CDR2 YYDKDF (reference sequence). Trimming took 7 bases from V and 1 from J; bases not matched to a gene: 3. The CDR3: CATMAGGGTDTQYF. The CDR3 nucleotides are TGTGCCACCATGGCGGGAGGGGGCACAGATACGCAGTATTTT.

V gene TRBV10-1 combines with J gene TRBJ2-5; no firm D call. The germline V gene encodes CDR1 WNHNN and CDR2 SYGVQD (reference sequence). V lost 5 bases, J lost 2 bases, and 12 bases lay in between. The CDR3 has 14 amino acids. The CDR3 sequence: CASSTGQDQETQYF. The CDR3 DNA reads TGCGCCAGCAGTACGGGCCAGGATCAAGAGACCCAGTACTTC.

This CDR3 reads CAISESTEAFF. CDR3 nucleotide sequence: TGTGCCATCAGTGAGTCGACAGAAGCTTTCTTT. The chain joins TRBV10-3 to TRBJ1-1; D is unclear. V was cut by 0 bases and J by 8 bases, with 4 bases left in between. CDR1 ENHRY and CDR2 SYGVKD come from the germline V gene. The CDR3 length is 11 residues.

V is TRBV11-2 and J is TRBJ2-7; D remains unclear. Germline V gene data show CDR1 as SGHAT and CDR2 as FQNNGV. The CDR3 has 17 amino acids. The V end was cut by 0 bases, the J end by 3 bases, with 18 bases between. Written as DNA, the CDR3 is TGTGCCAGCAGCTTAGAACCGGACCGGGTGGTAGACTACGAGCAGTACTTC. This codes for CASSLEPDRVVDYEQYF.

V gene TRBV27 combines with J gene TRBJ2-1; perhaps D is TRBD1 or TRBD2 (5 bases each). V was pared by 7 bases and J by 8 bases, with 21 bases between. The CDR3 contains 15 residues. Per germline, CDR1 MNHEY and CDR2 SMNVEV (reference sequence). The CDR3 DNA is TGTGCCAGCAACTCGGGGCTAGTCAGGCGCGATGAGCAGTTCTTC. As protein: CASNSGLVRRDEQFF.

This chain links TRBV7-6 with TRBJ2-7, with 9 bases fitting TRBD1. V lost 6 bases, J lost 3 bases, and 9 bases stayed unmatched. The CDR3 has 15 residues. The germline gives CDR1 SGHVS, CDR2 FNYEAQ. CDR3 coding DNA: TGTGCCAGCAGACTTCGACAGGGGGGTCTCTACGAGCAGTACTTC. Amino acid sequence: CASRLRQGGLYEQYF. Combining the CDR3 with reference TRBV7-6 and TRBJ2-7 gives the whole variable domain GAGVSQSPRYKVTKRGQDVALRCDPISGHVSLYWYRQALGQGPEFLTYFNYEAQQDKSGLPNDRFSAERPEGSISTLTIQRTEQRDSAMYRCASRLRQGGLYEQYFGPGTRLTVT.

A note on this clone: Other DNA sequences in the sample encode the same CDR3. The chain uses TRBV11-2 and TRBJ2-1; no firm D call. This CDR3 contains 13 residues. Germline CDR1 is SGHAT and CDR2 is FQNNGV. The V and J ends lost 5 bases and 0 bases respectively, with 5 bases between them. The CDR3 protein is CASSQDSYNEQFF. In DNA, the CDR3 is TGTGCCAGCAGCCAGGACTCCTACAATGAGCAGTTCTTC.